The 27 T cell receptor beta chains listed next were all sequenced from one sample in a study of identical twins. TCRdb re-called the 5' RACE reads through MiXCR, storing one row per CDR3 protein. In the table there are a few hundred thousand distinct CDR3 sequences, over 12% of which are singletons. The sample also formed part of further work on yellow fever vaccine responses in identical twins.

The sequenced sample consisted of CD4+ T cells sorted from blood. These receptors came from a woman in her late teens or twenties in good health.

This clonotype was seen repeatedly, ten times or more. This rearrangement joins TRBV5-1 to TRBJ2-1; D perhaps matches TRBD1 (6 bases). CDR3 length equals 15 residues. Trimming shortened V by 4 bases and J by 2 bases, and 13 bases separated the two germline ends. Germline loops: CDR1 SGHRS, CDR2 YFSETQ. CDR3 in amino acids: CASSLPRQAYNEQFF. For the CDR3, the DNA is TGCGCCAGCAGCCTCCCGAGACAGGCCTACAATGAGCAGTTCTTC.

The CDR3 DNA reads as TGCAGCGTTGGGGGTGGGGGGCGGACTGAAGCTTTCTTT. Translating gives CSVGGGGRTEAFF. The chain is built from TRBV29-1 and TRBJ1-1; D might be TRBD1 (6 bases). The length of the CDR3 is 13 residues. V lost 4 bases to trimming and J lost 5 bases, with 14 bases between them. Looked up from germline, CDR1 is SQVTM and CDR2 is ANQGSEA. Full variable domain (missing parts from reference TRBV29-1 and TRBJ1-1): SAVISQKPSRDICQRGTSLTIQCQVDSQVTMMFWYRQQPGQSLTLIATANQGSEATYESGFVIDKFPISRPNLTFSTLTVSNMSPEDSSIYLCSVGGGGRTEAFFGQGTRLTVV.

This clonotype came up a few times. The rearrangement joins TRBV11-2 to TRBJ1-2; TRBD1 matches 7 bases. With V trimmed by 1 base and J by 7 bases, 9 bases remained unmatched. The CDR3 runs to 15 residues. Germline V gene sequence: CDR1 SGHAT, CDR2 FQNNGV. CDR3 sequence reads: CASSLAGQGGFGYTF. CDR3 DNA: TGTGCCAGCAGCTTAGCTGGCCAAGGGGGCTTTGGCTACACCTTC.

This clonotype came up many times. This chain uses TRBV4-1 with TRBJ1-5, with unresolved D. CDR1 and CDR2 from the germline V gene are MGHRA and YSYEKL. This CDR3 has 16 residues. With 1 base removed from V and 5 bases from J, the gap between germline ends came to 15 bases. The CDR3 region is CASSQGRTGNDQPQHF. CDR3 sequence (DNA): TGCGCCAGCAGCCAAGGCCGGACGGGGAACGATCAGCCCCAGCATTTT.

In this sample, this clonotype turned up a few times. The V and J genes are TRBV12-3 or TRBV12-4 and TRBJ2-4; a possible D gene is TRBD2 (6 bases). Trimming cost V 10 bases and J 4 bases, with 14 bases left between them. The CDR3 runs 13 residues. CDR3 region: CATLASVKNIQYF. Written as DNA, the CDR3 is TGTGCCACCCTGGCTAGCGTAAAAAACATTCAGTACTTC.

V gene TRBV12-3 or TRBV12-4 combines with J gene TRBJ2-2, with unresolved D. CDR3 length equals 14 residues. V lost 4 bases and J lost 0, with 6 bases in between. The CDR3 loop is CASSWGSNTGELFF. The CDR3 DNA is TGTGCCAGCAGTTGGGGTTCGAACACCGGGGAGCTGTTTTTT.

V gene TRBV7-6 combines with J gene TRBJ2-7; 7 nucleotides line up with TRBD1. Germline CDR1 is SGHVS and CDR2 is FNYEAQ. The CDR3 loop spans 16 amino acids. Trimming took 4 bases from V and 3 from J; bases not matched to a gene: 12. In DNA form, the CDR3 reads TGTGCCAGCAGCTCTCGAATGAGGGACAGATACTACGAGCAGTACTTC. As protein: CASSSRMRDRYYEQYF.

The count of this clonotype is one. The chain links TRBV2 to TRBJ2-5, with D unresolved. Per the germline V gene, CDR1 is SNHLY and CDR2 is FYNNEI. The CDR3 consists of 15 residues. V was shortened by 2 bases and J by 2 bases, with 12 bases between the two germline ends. This chain's CDR3 is CASSEPRSAQETQYF. CDR3 sequence (DNA): TGTGCCAGCAGTGAACCCCGATCGGCACAAGAGACCCAGTACTTC.

The chain recombines TRBV4-1 with TRBJ2-5, with TRBD2 as a possible D gene (6 bases). The CDR3 has 14 amino acids. V lost 5 bases to trimming and J lost 5 bases, with 15 bases between them. Germline loops: CDR1 MGHRA, CDR2 YSYEKL. Here the CDR3 DNA reads TGCGCCAGCAGCACGGGAGTGATGTGGGAGACCCAGTACTTC. Translated: CASSTGVMWETQYF.

The chain carries TRBV5-1 and TRBJ2-1; perhaps TRBD2 as D (6 bases). V was pared by 4 bases and J by 7 bases, with 21 bases between. The CDR3 length is 16 residues. Germline loops: CDR1 SGHRS, CDR2 YFSETQ. The CDR3 coding sequence is TGCGCCAGCAGCCGCACCGGGACTCTTGCTTCTAATGAGCAGTTCTTC. This translates into CASSRTGTLASNEQFF.

The V and J genes are TRBV28 and TRBJ2-2; the match to TRBD2 covers 7 bases. The CDR3 extends over 15 amino acids. The J segment lost 1 base and the V segment lost 7 bases, leaving 6 bases of the junction unmatched. Germline V gene sequence: CDR1 MDHEN, CDR2 SYDVKM. The CDR3 DNA reads TGTGCCAGCACCCTGGGGGGGAAGAACACCGGGGAGCTGTTTTTT. This gives the protein CASTLGGKNTGELFF.

This clonotype was detected a few times. This chain links TRBV10-2 with TRBJ2-3; 13 positions agree with TRBD2. The CDR3 totals 18 residues. Looked up from germline, CDR1 is WSHSY and CDR2 is SAAADI. Germline trimming cut 2 bases from V and 5 bases from J; bases unmatched to any gene: 10. CDR3 nucleotides: TGCGCCAGCAGTGAGGCAAAGACTAGCGGGGGGCGGTTAGATACGCAGTATTTT. It specifies CASSEAKTSGGRLDTQYF.

This clonotype was observed a handful of times. The chain has TRBV6-6 and TRBJ1-4, with D possibly being TRBD1 (5 bases). The CDR3 contains 13 residues. The ends were cut back, 8 bases at V and 6 bases at J, with 13 bases in the middle. In germline, CDR1 is MNHNY, CDR2 SVGAGI (reference sequence). The CDR3 DNA is TGTGCCAGCCGGGGGTCGATGGATGAAAAACTGTTTTTT. Encoded protein: CASRGSMDEKLFF.

This clonotype was picked up a small number of times. This sequence joins TRBV7-2 and TRBJ1-6, with TRBD1 matching 7 bases. Germline V gives CDR1 SGHTA, CDR2 FQGNSA. J was trimmed by 7 bases and V by 7 bases; bases with no gene match: 10. There are 15 residues in the CDR3. CDR3 in DNA: TGTGCCAGCAATAGCGAGGGGGCATCGAATTCACCCCTCCACTTT. It encodes CASNSEGASNSPLHF.

This clonotype has more than one count but fewer than ten. The rearrangement links TRBV25-1 to TRBJ2-7, with 8 bases matching TRBD1. The V and J ends lost 6 bases and 3 bases, in that order; junction bases with no gene match: 31. Germline V gene lookup returns CDR1 MGHDK and CDR2 SYGVNS. There are 22 residues in the CDR3. The chain's CDR3 is CASSPPGQGSGRYLGKSYEQYV. Written as DNA, the CDR3 is TGTGCCAGCAGCCCTCCCGGACAGGGTTCTGGCAGGTATTTGGGAAAAAGCTACGAGCAGTACGTC.

In its sample, this clonotype was seen a few times. The chain is built from TRBV12-3 or TRBV12-4 and TRBJ2-2; TRBD2 matches at 7 bases. V lost 7 bases, J lost 7 bases, and 24 bases stayed unmatched. This CDR3 spans 19 amino acids. Here the CDR3 DNA reads TGTGCCAGCACCCCAAAGGGGCTAGCGGTTCCGCTCGGCGGCGGGGAGCTGTTTTTT. It encodes CASTPKGLAVPLGGGELFF.

This clonotype has more than one count but fewer than ten. This chain links TRBV11-2 with TRBJ2-1; a weak D match, TRBD2 (6 bases). The V gene's germline CDR1 is SGHAT and CDR2 FQNNGV. The CDR3 is 14 amino acids. V was clipped by 0 bases and J by 12 bases, with 15 bases between them. The CDR3: CASSLDLRVGGQFF. CDR3 bases: TGTGCCAGCAGCTTAGATCTAAGGGTCGGGGGGCAGTTCTTC. Looking up the rest from reference TRBV11-2 and TRBJ2-1 gives the full variable domain: EAGVAQSPRYKIIEKRQSVAFWCNPISGHATLYWYQQILGQGPKLLIQFQNNGVVDDSQLPKDRFSAERLKGVDSTLKIQPAKLEDSAVYLCASSLDLRVGGQFFGPGTRLTVL.

The CDR3 is CAITTGANTEAFF. In nucleotides, the CDR3 is TGTGCCATCACGACAGGGGCGAACACTGAAGCTTTCTTT. This chain uses TRBV10-3 with TRBJ1-1, with 8 bases matching TRBD1. With 7 bases clipped from V and 1 base from J, the junction kept 2 bases outside the gene matches. Germline CDR1 is ENHRY and CDR2 is SYGVKD. The CDR3 spans 13 residues.

The chain recombines TRBV5-7 with TRBJ2-7; TRBD1 matches 7 bases. TRBV5-7 is an open reading frame whose function is uncertain. With 1 base clipped from V and 0 bases from J, the junction kept 10 bases outside the gene matches. The CDR3 is 17 amino acids. The DNA for the CDR3 is TGTGCCAGCAGCTTGTGGGAACCGGGACAGAGCTCCTACGAGCAGTACGTC. Protein: CASSLWEPGQSSYEQYV.

This clonotype was recorded a few times. This chain links TRBV10-3 with TRBJ2-4; the match to TRBD1 covers 7 bases. The CDR3 loop spans 18 amino acids. The germline V gene has CDR1 ENHRY and CDR2 SYGVKD. Losses at the gene ends were 6 bases for V and 0 bases for J; bases not matched to a gene: 14. CDR3 DNA: TGTGCCATCAGATCCGGGACAGAGACTACTCTAGCCAAAAACATTCAGTACTTC. This gives the protein CAIRSGTETTLAKNIQYF.

V usage is TRBV24-1 and J usage is TRBJ2-7, with D unresolved. This CDR3 spans 13 amino acids. Trimming cost V 1 base and J 6 bases, with 9 bases left between them. Germline CDR1 KGHDR, CDR2 SFDVKD. The CDR3 here is CATSDFGGSEQYF. The CDR3 DNA reads as TGTGCCACCAGTGATTTCGGTGGGTCCGAGCAGTACTTC.

This clonotype has more than one count but fewer than ten. V and J are TRBV20-1 and TRBJ2-1; D call uncertain. The CDR3 totals 10 residues. Per the germline V gene, CDR1 is DFQATT and CDR2 is SNEGSKA (reference sequence). V gave up 6 bases and J gave up 9 bases, with 9 bases separating them. The DNA of the CDR3 is TGCAGTGCCGCCCTAAGTGAGCAGTTCTTC. This gives the protein CSAALSEQFF.

CDR3 nucleotides: TGTGCCAGCACCTCATTGATGGAGAAGGGAGAGCAGTACTTC. This gives the protein CASTSLMEKGEQYF. The chain uses TRBV2 and TRBJ2-7; no reliable D call. CDR1 is SNHLY, CDR2 FYNNEI, per germline. The CDR3 loop spans 14 amino acids. Trimming removed 7 bases at V and 7 bases at J, with 20 bases between.

The chain couples TRBV28 to TRBJ2-1; D remains unclear. Trimming cost V 5 bases and J 2 bases, with 10 bases left between them. The V gene's germline CDR1 is MDHEN and CDR2 SYDVKM. The CDR3 loop spans 14 amino acids. CDR3 sequence: CASSPPLAYNEQFF. CDR3 coding DNA: TGTGCCAGCAGTCCCCCATTGGCCTACAATGAGCAGTTCTTC.

In this sample, this clonotype turned up a few times. The CDR3 region has the DNA TGTGCCAGCAGCCAAGCTTTTACAGAGACCCAGTACTTC. Residues: CASSQAFTETQYF. The chain links TRBV7-6 to TRBJ2-5, with D unresolved. The V and J ends lost 5 bases and 4 bases respectively, with 11 bases between them. Germline-derived CDR1 and CDR2 are SGHVS and FNYEAQ. This CDR3 is built from 13 residues.

This clonotype was detected a few times. CDR3 bases: TGTGCCAGCAGCTGGGCAGAGAATTCACCCCTCCACTTT. Protein product: CASSWAENSPLHF. This chain links TRBV7-9 with TRBJ1-6; D remains unclear. This CDR3 is built from 13 residues. Germline CDR1 and CDR2: SEHNR and FQNEAQ (reference sequence). V lost 4 bases, J lost 7 bases, and 8 bases lay in between.

This clonotype appeared a few times. V and J are TRBV11-2 and TRBJ1-1; tentatively, D is TRBD1 (6 bases). The germline CDR1 and CDR2 sequences are SGHAT and FQNNGV. Trimming left V 5 bases short and J 0 bases short, with 13 bases between. CDR3 size: 15 residues. The CDR3 DNA reads TGTGCCAGCAGCCTCGGACAGACTCTGAACACTGAAGCTTTCTTT. Residues: CASSLGQTLNTEAFF.